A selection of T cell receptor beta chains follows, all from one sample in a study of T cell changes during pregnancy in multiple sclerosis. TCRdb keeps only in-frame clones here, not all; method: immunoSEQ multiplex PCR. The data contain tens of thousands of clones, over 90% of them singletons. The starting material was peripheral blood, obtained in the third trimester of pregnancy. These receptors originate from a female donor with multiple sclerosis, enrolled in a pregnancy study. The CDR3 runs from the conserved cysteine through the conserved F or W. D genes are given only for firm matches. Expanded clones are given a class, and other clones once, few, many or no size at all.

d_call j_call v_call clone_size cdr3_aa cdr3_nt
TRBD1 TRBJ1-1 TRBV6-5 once CASSSTGGRAEAFF TGTGCCAGCAGCTCTACAGGGGGGAGGGCTGAAGCTTTCTTT
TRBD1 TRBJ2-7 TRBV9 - CASSPLTGDSEQYF TGTGCCAGCAGCCCCCTGACAGGGGATAGCGAGCAGTACTTC
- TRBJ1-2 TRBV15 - CATSGSTGYQDYTF TGTGCCACCAGCGGGTCAACGGGGTATCAAGACTACACCTTC
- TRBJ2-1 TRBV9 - CASSVGAGAGNEQFF TGTGCCAGCAGCGTAGGGGCAGGGGCAGGCAATGAGCAGTTCTTC
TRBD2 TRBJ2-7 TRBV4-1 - CASSPSGAYEQYF TGCGCCAGCAGCCCTAGCGGGGCCTACGAGCAGTACTTC
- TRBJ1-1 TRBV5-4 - CASSLGGQGGTEAFF TGTGCCAGCAGCTTGGGGGGTCAGGGAGGGACTGAAGCTTTCTTT
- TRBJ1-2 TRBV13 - CASSFGFGAGTNYGYTF TGTGCCAGCAGCTTTGGGTTTGGGGCAGGCACGAACTATGGCTACACCTTC
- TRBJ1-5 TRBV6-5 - CASSYVAGIQPQHF TGTGCCAGCAGTTACGTTGCGGGAATTCAGCCCCAGCATTTT
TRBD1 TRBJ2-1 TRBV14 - CASSRDRGSSYNEQFF TGTGCCAGCAGCCGGGACAGGGGGAGCTCCTACAATGAGCAGTTCTTC
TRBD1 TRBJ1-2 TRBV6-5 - CASSPRTGNYGYTF TGTGCCAGCAGTCCCCGGACAGGAAACTATGGCTACACCTTC
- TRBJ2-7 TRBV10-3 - CAISEGGGPPEEQYF TGTGCCATCAGTGAGGGTGGGGGCCCACCCGAGGAGCAGTACTTC
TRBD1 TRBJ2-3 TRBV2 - CASSIRDRVDTDTQYF TGTGCCAGCAGCATCCGGGACAGGGTCGACACAGATACGCAGTATTTT
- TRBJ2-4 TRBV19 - CASSLRLQGQRHIAKNIQYF TGTGCCAGTAGTCTAAGATTACAGGGTCAAAGGCATATAGCCAAAAACATTCAGTACTTC
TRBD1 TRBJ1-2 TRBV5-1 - CASSLSSGTAYGYTF TGCGCCAGCAGTCTCTCTTCCGGGACAGCGTATGGCTACACCTTC